The TCR beta chain described here comes from a study of blood T cell repertoires in COVID-19 (dated by TCRdb to the early 2020s). Regarding the complete study: Samples covering the acute and convalescent phases of COVID-19 were provided by collaborators in the United States, Italy and Spain. Subjects who had been exposed to COVID-19, were actively infected with it, or had recovered from it provided the deeply sampled blood TCRbeta repertoires that made up the dataset. The material from the prospective study consisted of cDNA or gDNA derived from T cells, B-cell-depleted T cells, or PBMCs. Samples were obtained from the ongoing ImmuneRACE study (first 160 participants) and from 1,000 to 1,500 subjects provided by 6 global collaborators. Where available, HLA class I and class II types were taken from metadata supplied by the sample provider and were not determined by assay-based typing. The repertoires were released in a freely available public database meant as a resource for research on the immune response to SARS-CoV-2. Sample metadata almost always included a de-identified subject ID, COVID-19 status, age in years and sex. Paper-wide results and their limitations: The quantity of clinical and demographic metadata differed by source and by participant and was supplied without curation.

TCRbeta CDR3 regions were amplified from genomic DNA using the immunoSEQ Assay, a bias-controlled multiplex PCR. For the original study's pipeline: The number of nucleated cells in each sample was estimated by amplification of reference gene primers within the assay. Sequence reads were collapsed and filtered to measure the absolute abundance of every unique TCRbeta CDR3 rearrangement. For each sample, productive Simpson clonality was calculated by taking the square root of Simpson's diversity index across productive rearrangements. What TCRdb holds here is the immuneACCESS table cut down to in-frame rearrangements. Part of the clones is not present; checked against another copy, under half of the missing clones reflect an unresolved V gene, and the others are unexplained. V, J and clone size are those of that table, while D and trimming were read from the DNA. In all, the sample holds more than 85,000 clones, and about three quarters of those were seen once. The biggest ten clones account for approximately 16% of the sample.

As regards this clone: Its antigen is currently not known. No base-level quality is on record; no much larger clone is a single base apart.

V is cut back by 6 bases and J by 3 bases, with 2 bases in the junction unmatched. CDR1 and CDR2 (SNHLY, FYNNEI) derive from the germline V gene. The CDR3 starts with the cysteine, ends with the phenylalanine, and has 14 residues. Left in the record is the CDR3 DNA by itself, 42 bases read in frame from the first base. Each collaborating institution followed its own protocols to collect whole blood in K2EDTA tubes. For TCRbeta analysis, collaborators shipped samples as frozen whole blood, isolated PBMCs, or DNA extracted from either of those sample types. The sequenced sample consisted of peripheral blood. Recombination joined TRBV2 with TRBJ1-5, and 10 junction bases match TRBD1. The TCR was taken from an elderly woman with active or convalescent COVID-19. CDR3 loop: CASSGTGDNQPQHF. The sequence in DNA is TGTGCCAGCAGCGGGACAGGGGACAATCAGCCCCAGCATTTT.